One T cell receptor beta chain is described in this entry. What it binds is unknown. This sample is drawn from a study of blood T cells in healthy people across ages. General study findings and limits: Diversity was higher, and naive CD4+ cells more numerous, in long-lived donors than in aged donors. Observed TCR beta diversity per million T cells went down as age went up. This fall followed a roughly linear course with age.

The CDR3 totals 14 residues. Per germline, CDR1 LGHNA and CDR2 YNFKEQ. The V and J ends lost 3 bases and 7 bases respectively, with 13 bases between them. A second roughly 6 to 12 cycle PCR used barcoded and J-beta primers. TCRdb used MiXCR to reprocess the 5' RACE reads, holding one entry per CDR3 protein. The sample includes around 940,000 distinct CDR3 sequences, roughly half of them seen just once. This chain connects TRBV4-2 to TRBJ1-5; D remains unclear. This clonotype was obtained from a woman aged 55 to 70 in good health. The sample was blood. CDR3: CASSQTQPGQPQHF. For the CDR3, the DNA is TGTGCCAGCAGCCAGACCCAACCGGGACAGCCCCAGCATTTT.